This TCR beta chain was captured in a study of T cell repertoires in cytomegalovirus infection. The overall study: The study used recently identified HLA-C-restricted and well-studied HLA-B-restricted CMV epitopes. Evidence of both CMV infection and a matching HLA type came from public TCR beta signatures.

TCRdb reanalysed the reads using MiXCR and keeps one entry per CDR3 protein. The repertoire has more than 250,000 distinct CDR3 sequences, 20% to 30% of them found once; the top ten carry roughly 13%. Trimming took 1 base from V and 5 from J; bases not matched to a gene: 6. From germline, CDR1 is SEHNR and CDR2 FQNEAQ (reference sequence). The CDR3 spans 16 residues. Only a few counts were recorded for this clonotype. Its matching antigen is unknown. Study conclusions and caveats: HLA-C-restricted CMV clonotypes gave the most frequent clonotype in two of eight donors. Cumulated frequencies of public TCR beta families served to identify carriers of CMV plus the relevant HLA.

The sequence came from a human donor in good health (CMV status not recorded). Some clones in this sample may be carry-over from other donors' samples. This chain links TRBV7-9 with TRBJ2-1; 9 bases line up with TRBD2. The sequencing here drew on cultured PBMCs, taken from culture after CMV antigen stimulation. CDR3 coding DNA: TGTGCCAGCAGCTTAGAAGGCGGGGGGGACCACAATGAGCAGTTCTTC. It encodes CASSLEGGGDHNEQFF. Filled out from reference TRBV7-9 and TRBJ2-1, the complete variable domain reads DTGVSQNPRHKITKRGQNVTFRCDPISEHNRLYWYRQTLGQGPEFLTYFQNEAQLEKSRLLSDRFSAERPKGSFSTLEIQRTEQGDSAMYLCASSLEGGGDHNEQFFGPGTRLTVL.